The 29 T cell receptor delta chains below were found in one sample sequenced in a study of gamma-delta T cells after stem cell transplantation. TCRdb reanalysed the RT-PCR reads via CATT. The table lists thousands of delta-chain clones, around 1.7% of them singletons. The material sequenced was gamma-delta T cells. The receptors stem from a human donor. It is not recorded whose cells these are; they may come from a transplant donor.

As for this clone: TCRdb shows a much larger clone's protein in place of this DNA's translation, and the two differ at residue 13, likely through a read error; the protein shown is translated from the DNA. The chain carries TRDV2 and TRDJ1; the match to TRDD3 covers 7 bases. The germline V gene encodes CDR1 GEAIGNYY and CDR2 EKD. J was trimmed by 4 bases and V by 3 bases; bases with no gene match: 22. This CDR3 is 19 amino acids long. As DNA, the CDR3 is TGTGCCTGTGACCCTTTGCTACGTGGAGGGATACCCCCCATCGATAAACTCATCTTT. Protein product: CACDPLLRGGIPPIDKLIF.

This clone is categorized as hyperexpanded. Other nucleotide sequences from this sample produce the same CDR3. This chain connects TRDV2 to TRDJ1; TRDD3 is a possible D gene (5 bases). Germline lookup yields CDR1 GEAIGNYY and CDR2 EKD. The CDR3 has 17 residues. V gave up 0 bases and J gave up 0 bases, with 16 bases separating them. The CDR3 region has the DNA TGTGCCTGTGACACCGTTGGGGTCGGATTATACACCGATAAACTCATCTTT. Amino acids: CACDTVGVGLYTDKLIF.

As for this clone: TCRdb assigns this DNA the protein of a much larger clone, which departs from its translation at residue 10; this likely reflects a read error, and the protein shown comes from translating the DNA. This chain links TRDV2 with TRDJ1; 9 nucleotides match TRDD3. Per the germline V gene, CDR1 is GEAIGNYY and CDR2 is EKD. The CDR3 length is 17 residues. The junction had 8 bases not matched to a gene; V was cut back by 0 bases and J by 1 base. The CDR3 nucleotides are TGTGCCTGTGACACCGTTTCTGGGGGATGCTCCACCGATAAACTCATCTTT. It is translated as CACDTVSGGCSTDKLIF.

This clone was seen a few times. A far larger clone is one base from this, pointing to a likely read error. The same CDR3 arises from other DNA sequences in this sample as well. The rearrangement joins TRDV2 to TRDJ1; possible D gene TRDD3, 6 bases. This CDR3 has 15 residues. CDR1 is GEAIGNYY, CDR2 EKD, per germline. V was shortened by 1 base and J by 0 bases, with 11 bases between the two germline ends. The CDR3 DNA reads TGTGCCTGTGACACTCTACTGGGAGACACCGATAAACTCATCTTT. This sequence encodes CACDTLLGDTDKLIF.

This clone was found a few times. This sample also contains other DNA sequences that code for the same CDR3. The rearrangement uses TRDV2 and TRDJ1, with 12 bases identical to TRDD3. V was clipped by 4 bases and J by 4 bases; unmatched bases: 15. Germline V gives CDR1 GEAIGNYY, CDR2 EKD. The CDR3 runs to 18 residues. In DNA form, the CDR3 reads TGTGCCTGTGATCCCTTACTGGGGGATACTCAGAACCACGATAAACTCATCTTT. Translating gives CACDPLLGDTQNHDKLIF.

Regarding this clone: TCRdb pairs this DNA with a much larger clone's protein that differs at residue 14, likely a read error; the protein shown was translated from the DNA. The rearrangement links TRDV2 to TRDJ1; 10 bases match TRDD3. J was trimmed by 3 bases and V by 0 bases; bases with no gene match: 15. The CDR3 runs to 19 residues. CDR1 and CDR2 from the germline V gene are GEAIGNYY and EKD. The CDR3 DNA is TGTGCCTGTGACACCGTACTGGGGGATCCGTTCCCGTACGCCGATAAACTCATCTTT. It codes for CACDTVLGDPFPYADKLIF.

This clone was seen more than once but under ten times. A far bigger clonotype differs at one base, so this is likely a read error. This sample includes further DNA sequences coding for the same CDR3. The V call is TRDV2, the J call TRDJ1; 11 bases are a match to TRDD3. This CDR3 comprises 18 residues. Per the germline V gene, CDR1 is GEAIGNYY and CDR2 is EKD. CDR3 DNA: TGTGCCTGTGACAGTGTACTGGGGGATAAGGGGGACACCGATAAACTAATCTTT. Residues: CACDSVLGDKGDTDKLIF.

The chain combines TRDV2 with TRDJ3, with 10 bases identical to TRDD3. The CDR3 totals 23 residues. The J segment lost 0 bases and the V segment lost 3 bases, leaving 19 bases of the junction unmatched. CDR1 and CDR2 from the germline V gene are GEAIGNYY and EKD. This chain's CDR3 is CACDSVEGDTPEETSWDTRQMFF. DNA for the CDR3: TGTGCCTGTGACTCCGTAGAGGGGGATACGCCGGAAGAAACCTCCTGGGACACCCGACAGATGTTTTTC.

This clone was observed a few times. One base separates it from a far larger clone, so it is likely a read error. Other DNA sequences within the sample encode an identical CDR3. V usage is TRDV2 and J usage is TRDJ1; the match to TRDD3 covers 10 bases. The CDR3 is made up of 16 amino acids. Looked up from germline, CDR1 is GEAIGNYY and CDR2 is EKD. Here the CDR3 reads CACDTLGDRRTDKLIF. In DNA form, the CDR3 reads TGTGCCTGCGACACTCTGGGGGATAGGCGCACCGATAAACTCATCTTT.

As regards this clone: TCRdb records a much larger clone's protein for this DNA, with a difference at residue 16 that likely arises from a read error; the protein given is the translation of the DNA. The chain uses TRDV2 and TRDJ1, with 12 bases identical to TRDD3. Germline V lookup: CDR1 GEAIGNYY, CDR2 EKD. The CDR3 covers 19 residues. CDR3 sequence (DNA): TGTGCCTGTGACCCGGTACTGGGGGATACACAGTTGTACACCGATGAACTCATCTTT. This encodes CACDPVLGDTQLYTDELIF.

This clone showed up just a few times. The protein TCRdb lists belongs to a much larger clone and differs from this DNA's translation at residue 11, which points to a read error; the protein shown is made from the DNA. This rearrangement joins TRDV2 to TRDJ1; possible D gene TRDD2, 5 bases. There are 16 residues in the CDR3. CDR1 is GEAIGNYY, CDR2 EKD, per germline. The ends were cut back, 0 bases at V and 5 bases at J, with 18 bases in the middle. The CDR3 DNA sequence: TGTGCCTGTGACACCTTATCGAGGATCCTAGGGGATAAACTCATCTTT. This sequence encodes CACDTLSRILGDKLIF.

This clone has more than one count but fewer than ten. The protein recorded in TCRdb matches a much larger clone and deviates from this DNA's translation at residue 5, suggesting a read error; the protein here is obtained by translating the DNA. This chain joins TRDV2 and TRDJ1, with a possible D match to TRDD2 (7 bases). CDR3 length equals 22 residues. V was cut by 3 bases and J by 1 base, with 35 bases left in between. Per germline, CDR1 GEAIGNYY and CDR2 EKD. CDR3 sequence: CACDLLPAVLGKESQPTDKLIF. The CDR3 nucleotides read TGTGCCTGTGACCTCCTTCCTGCGGTACTGGGTAAGGAGTCACAGCCCACCGATAAACTCATCTTT.

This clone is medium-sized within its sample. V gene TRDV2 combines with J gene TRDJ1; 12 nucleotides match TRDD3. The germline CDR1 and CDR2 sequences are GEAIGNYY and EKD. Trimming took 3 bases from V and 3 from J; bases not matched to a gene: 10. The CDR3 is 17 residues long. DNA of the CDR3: TGTGCCTGTGACTCTTTACTGGGGGATACAAACCCCGATAAACTCATCTTT. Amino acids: CACDSLLGDTNPDKLIF.

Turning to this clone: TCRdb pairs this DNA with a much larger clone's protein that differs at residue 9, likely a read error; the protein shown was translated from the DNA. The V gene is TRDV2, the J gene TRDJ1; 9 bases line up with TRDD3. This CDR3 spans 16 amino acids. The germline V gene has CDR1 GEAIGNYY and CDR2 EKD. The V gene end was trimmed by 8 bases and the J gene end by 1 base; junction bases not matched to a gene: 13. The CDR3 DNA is TGTGCCTCTTACGGGGTGGGGGATATGCTCACCGATAAACTCATCTTT. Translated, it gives CASYGVGDMLTDKLIF.

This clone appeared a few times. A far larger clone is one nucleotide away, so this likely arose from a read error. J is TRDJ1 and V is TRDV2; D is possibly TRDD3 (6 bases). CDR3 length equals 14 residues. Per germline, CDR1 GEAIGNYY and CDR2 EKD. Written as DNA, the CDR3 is TGTGCCCGTGACACGCTACTGGGCACCGATAAACTCATCTTT. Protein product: CARDTLLGTDKLIF.

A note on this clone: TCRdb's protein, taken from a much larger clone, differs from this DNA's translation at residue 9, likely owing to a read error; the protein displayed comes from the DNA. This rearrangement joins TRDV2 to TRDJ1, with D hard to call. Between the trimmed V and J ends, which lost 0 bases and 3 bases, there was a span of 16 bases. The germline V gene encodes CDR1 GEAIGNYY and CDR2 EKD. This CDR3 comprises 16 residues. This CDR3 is CACDTVTAVKADKLIF. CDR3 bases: TGTGCCTGTGACACCGTCACAGCGGTGAAGGCCGATAAACTCATCTTT.

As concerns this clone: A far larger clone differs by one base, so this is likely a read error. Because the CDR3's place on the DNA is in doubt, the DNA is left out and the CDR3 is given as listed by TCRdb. The CDR3 here is CACDTVGGGNTDKLIF. V is TRDV2 and J is TRDJ1; whether TRDD3, the table's D call, matches the DNA was not checked. Germline V gene lookup returns CDR1 GEAIGNYY and CDR2 EKD. The CDR3 is 16 residues long, counting both termini.

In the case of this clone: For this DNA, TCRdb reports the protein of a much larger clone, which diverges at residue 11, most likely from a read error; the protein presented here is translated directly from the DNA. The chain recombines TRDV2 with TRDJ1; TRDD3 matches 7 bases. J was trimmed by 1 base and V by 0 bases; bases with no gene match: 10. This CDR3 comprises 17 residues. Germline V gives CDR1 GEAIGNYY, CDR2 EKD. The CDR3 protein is CACDTLGDRDCTDKLIF. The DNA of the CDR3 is TGTGCCTGTGACACCCTCGGGGATAGGGACTGCACCGATAAACTCATCTTT.

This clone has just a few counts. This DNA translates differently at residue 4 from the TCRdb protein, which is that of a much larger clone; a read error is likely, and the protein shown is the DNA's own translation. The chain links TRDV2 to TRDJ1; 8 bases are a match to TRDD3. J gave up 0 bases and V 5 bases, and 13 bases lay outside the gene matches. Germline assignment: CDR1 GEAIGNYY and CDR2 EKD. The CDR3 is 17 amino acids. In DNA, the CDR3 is TGTGCCTGTGTCTCGTTACTGGGGGCCCAGTACACCGATAAACTCATCTTT. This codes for CACVSLLGAQYTDKLIF.

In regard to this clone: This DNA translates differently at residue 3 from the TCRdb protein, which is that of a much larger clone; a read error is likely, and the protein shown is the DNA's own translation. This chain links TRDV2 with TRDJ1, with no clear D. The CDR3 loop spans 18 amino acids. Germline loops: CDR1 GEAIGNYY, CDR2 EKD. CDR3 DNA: TGTGCCCGTGACACCGTAGCCCCAGCAAACCCAGGGGCCGATAAACTCATCTTT. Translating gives CARDTVAPANPGADKLIF.

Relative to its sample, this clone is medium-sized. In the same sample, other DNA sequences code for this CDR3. The CDR3 DNA is TGTGCCTGTGAGTATCTGGGGGACTTAAACACCGATAAACTCATCTTT. This translates into CACEYLGDLNTDKLIF. The rearrangement links TRDV2 to TRDJ1; 8 positions agree with TRDD3. The CDR3 is made up of 16 amino acids. J lost 0 bases, V lost 4 bases, and 9 bases had no gene match. Germline V gene data show CDR1 as GEAIGNYY and CDR2 as EKD.

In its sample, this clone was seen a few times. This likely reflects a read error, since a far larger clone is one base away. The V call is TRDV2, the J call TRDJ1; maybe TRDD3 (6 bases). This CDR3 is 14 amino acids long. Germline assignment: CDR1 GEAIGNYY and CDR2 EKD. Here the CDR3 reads CACGTVGGSGELIF. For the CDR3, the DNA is TGTGCCTGTGGCACCGTGGGGGGGTCAGGTGAACTCATCTTT.

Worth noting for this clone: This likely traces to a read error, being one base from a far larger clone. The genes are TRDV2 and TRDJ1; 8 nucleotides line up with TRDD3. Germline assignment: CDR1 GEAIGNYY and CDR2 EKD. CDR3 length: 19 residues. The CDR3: CACDTVIGWGIYPADKPIF. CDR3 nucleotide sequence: TGTGCCTGTGACACCGTTATTGGGTGGGGGATTTACCCGGCCGATAAACCCATCTTT.

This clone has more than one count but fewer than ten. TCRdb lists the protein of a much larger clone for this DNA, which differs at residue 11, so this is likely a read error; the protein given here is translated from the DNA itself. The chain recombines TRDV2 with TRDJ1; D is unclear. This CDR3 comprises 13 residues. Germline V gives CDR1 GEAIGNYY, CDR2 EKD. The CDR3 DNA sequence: TGTGCCTGTGACTTTCTGGACACCGATAAACCCATCTTT. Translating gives CACDFLDTDKPIF.

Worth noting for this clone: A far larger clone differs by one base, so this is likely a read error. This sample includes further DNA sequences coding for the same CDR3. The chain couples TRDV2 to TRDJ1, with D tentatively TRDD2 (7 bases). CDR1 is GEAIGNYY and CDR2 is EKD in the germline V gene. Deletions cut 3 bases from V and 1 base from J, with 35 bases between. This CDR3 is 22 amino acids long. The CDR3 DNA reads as TGTGCCTGTGACCCCCTTCCTGCGGTACTGGGTAAGGAGTCACAACCCACCGATAAACTCATCTTT. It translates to CACDPLPAVLGKESQPTDKLIF.

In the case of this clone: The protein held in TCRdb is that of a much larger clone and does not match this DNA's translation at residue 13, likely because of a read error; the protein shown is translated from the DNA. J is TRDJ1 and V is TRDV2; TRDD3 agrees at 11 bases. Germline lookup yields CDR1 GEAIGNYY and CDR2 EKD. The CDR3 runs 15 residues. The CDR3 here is CACDSLGDNTDKPIF. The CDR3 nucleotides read TGTGCCTGTGACTCACTGGGGGATAACACCGATAAACCCATCTTT.

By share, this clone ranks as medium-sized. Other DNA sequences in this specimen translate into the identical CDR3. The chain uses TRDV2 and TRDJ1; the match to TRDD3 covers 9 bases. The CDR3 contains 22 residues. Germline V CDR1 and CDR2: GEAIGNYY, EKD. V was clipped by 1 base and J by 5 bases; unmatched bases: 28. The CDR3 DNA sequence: TGTGCCTGTGACACGATGCTGTCACGGCCTGACGCTGGGGATACGCAGTCTGATAAACTCATCTTT. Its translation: CACDTMLSRPDAGDTQSDKLIF.

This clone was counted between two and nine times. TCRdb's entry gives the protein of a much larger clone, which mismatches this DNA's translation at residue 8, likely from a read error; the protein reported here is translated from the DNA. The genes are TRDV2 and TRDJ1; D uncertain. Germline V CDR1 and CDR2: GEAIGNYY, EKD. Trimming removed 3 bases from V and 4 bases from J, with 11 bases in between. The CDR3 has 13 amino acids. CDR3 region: CACDFLDIDKLIF. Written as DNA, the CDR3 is TGTGCCTGTGACTTTCTGGACATCGATAAACTCATCTTT.

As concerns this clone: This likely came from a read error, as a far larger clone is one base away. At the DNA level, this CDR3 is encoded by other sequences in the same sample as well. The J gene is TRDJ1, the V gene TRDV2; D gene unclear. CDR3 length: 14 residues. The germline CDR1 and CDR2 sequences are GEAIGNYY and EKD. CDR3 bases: TGTGCCTGTGACCCTCTAGGTTACACCGATAAACTCATCTTC. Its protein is CACDPLGYTDKLIF.